This paragraph reports one TCR beta chain. This specimen comes from a study of cytomegalovirus exposure and HLA in healthy donors. PCR was performed using 60 Vbeta and 13 Jbeta primers. Data came from immunoSEQ multiplex PCR; TCRdb stores just in-frame clones and leaves some out. The sample yields around 120,000 clones, about 76% seen once. Germline CDR1 reads SQVTM; CDR2 reads ANQGSEA. The CDR3 contains 14 residues. V lost 6 bases and J lost 3, with 17 bases in between. J is TRBJ1-1 and V is TRBV29-1; D is perhaps TRBD1 (6 bases). This clonotype originated in a man aged 18 to 35 in good health and CMV-seronegative. Specimen: PBMCs. The CDR3 region has the DNA TGCAGCGTCGAAACACGACAGGCGTACACTGAAGCTTTCTTT. Residues: CSVETRQAYTEAFF.